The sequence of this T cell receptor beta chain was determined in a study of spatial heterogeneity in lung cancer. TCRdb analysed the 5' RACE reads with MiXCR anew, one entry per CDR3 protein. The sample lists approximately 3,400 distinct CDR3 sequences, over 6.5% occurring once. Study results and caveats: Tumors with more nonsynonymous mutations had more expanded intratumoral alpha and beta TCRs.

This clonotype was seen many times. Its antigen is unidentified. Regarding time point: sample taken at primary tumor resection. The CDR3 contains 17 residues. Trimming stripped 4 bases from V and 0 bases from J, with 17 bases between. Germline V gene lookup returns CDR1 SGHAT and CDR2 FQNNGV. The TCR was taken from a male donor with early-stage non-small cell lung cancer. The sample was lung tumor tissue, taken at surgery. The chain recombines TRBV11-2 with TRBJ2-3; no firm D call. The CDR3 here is CASSSPTSSGSTDTQYF. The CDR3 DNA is TGTGCCAGCAGCTCGCCAACCTCTAGTGGTAGCACAGATACGCAGTATTTT.